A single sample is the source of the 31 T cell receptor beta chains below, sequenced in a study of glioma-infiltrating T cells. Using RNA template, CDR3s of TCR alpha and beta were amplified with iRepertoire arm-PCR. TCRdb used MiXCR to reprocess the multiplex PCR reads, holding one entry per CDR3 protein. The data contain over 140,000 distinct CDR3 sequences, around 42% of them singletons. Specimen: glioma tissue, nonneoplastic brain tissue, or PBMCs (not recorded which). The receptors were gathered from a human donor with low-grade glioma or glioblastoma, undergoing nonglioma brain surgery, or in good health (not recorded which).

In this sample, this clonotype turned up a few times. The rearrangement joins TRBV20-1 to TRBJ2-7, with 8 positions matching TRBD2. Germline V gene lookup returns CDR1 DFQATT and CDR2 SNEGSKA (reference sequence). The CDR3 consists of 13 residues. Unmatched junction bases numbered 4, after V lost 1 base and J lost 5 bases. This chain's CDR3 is CSARVAGRNEQYF. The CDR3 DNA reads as TGCAGTGCTAGAGTAGCGGGAAGAAACGAGCAGTACTTC.

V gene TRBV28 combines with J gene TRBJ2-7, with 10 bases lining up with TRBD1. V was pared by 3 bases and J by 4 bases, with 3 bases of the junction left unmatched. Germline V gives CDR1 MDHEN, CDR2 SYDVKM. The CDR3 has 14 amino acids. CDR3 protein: CASSLGDRGYEQYF. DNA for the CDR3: TGTGCCAGCAGTTTGGGGGACAGGGGATACGAGCAGTACTTC.

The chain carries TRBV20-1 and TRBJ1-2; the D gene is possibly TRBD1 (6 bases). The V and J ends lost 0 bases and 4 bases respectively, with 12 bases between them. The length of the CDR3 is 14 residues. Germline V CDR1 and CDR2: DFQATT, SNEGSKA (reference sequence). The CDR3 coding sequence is TGCAGTGCTAGAGATAACAACAGGGTCTATGGCTACACCTTC. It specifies CSARDNNRVYGYTF.

CDR3 residues: CATSDGAGNEQFF. CDR3 nucleotide sequence: TGTGCCACCAGTGATGGTGCCGGGAATGAGCAGTTCTTC. J is TRBJ2-1 and V is TRBV24-1; no clear D gene. The CDR3 totals 13 residues. V gave up 3 bases and J gave up 7 bases, with 9 bases separating them. Per the germline V gene, CDR1 is KGHDR and CDR2 is SFDVKD.

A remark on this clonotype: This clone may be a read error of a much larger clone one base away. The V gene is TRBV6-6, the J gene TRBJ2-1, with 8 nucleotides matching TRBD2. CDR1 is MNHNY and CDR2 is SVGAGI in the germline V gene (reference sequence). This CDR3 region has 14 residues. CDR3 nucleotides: TGTGCCAGCAGTTACCGGGGGGGCCAAGAGACCCAGCACTTC. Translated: CASSYRGGQETQHF.

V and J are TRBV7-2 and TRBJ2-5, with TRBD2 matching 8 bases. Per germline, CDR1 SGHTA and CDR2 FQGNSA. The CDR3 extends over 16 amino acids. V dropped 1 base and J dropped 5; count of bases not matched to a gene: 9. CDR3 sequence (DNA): TGTGCCAGCAGCTTAGATCTAGCGGGTTGGGGCGAGACCCAGTACTTC. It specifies CASSLDLAGWGETQYF.

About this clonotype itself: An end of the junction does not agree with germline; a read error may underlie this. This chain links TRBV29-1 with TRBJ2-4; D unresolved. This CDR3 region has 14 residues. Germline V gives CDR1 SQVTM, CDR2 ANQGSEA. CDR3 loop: CSVKDTGAKNIQYF. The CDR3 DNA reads TGCAGCGTTAAAGACACCGGAGCCAAAAACATTCAGTACTTC.

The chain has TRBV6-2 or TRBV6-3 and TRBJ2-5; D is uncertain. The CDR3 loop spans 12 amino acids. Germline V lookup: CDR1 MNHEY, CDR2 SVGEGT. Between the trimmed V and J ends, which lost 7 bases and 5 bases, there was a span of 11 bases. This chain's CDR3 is CASTNSMETQYF. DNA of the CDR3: TGTGCCAGCACAAATAGCATGGAGACCCAGTACTTC.

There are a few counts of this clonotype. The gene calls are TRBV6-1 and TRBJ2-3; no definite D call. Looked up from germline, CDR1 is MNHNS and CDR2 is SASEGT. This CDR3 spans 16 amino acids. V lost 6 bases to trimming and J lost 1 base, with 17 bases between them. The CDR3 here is CASSGPWEDGTDTQYF. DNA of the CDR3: TGTGCCAGCAGCGGCCCCTGGGAAGACGGCACAGATACGCAGTATTTT.

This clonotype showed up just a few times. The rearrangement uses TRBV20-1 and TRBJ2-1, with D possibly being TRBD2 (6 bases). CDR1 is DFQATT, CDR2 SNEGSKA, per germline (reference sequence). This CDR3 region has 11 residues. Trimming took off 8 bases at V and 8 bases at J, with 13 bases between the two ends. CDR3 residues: CSTEGLYEQFF. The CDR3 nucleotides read TGCAGTACGGAGGGCCTCTATGAGCAGTTCTTC.

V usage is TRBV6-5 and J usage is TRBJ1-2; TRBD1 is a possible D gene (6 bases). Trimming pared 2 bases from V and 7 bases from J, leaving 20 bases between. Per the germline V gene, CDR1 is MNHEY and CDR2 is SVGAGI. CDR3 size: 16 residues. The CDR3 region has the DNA TGTGCCAGCAGTTACGAGCCCCGGGGGCGCATGGCTGGCTACACCTTC. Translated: CASSYEPRGRMAGYTF.

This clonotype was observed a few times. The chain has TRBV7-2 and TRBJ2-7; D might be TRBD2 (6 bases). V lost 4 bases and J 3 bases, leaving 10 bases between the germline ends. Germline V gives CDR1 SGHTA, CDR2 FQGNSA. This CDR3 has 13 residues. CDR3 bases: TGTGCCAGCAGCTCTGCTAGCGACTACGAGCAGTACTTC. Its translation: CASSSASDYEQYF. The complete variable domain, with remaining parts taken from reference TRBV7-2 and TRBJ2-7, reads GAGVSQSPSNKVTEKGKDVELRCDPISGHTALYWYRQSLGQGLEFLIYFQGNSAPDKSGLPSDRFSAERTGGSVSTLTIQRTQQEDSAVYLCASSSASDYEQYFGPGTRLTVT.

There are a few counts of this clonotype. The chain's CDR3 is CASRTQGAYYNEQFF. The CDR3 bases are TGTGCCAGCAGGACACAGGGAGCCTACTACAATGAGCAGTTCTTC. The rearrangement links TRBV2 to TRBJ2-1; TRBD1 is a possible D gene (6 bases). Germline values: CDR1 SNHLY, CDR2 FYNNEI. This CDR3 has 15 residues. The V end was cut by 6 bases, the J end by 3 bases, with 15 bases between.

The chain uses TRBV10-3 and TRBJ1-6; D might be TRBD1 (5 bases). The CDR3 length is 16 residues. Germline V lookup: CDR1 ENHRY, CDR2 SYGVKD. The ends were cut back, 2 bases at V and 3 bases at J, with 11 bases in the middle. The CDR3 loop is CAISEGGAYYNSPLHF. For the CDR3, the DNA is TGTGCCATCAGTGAGGGAGGGGCCTACTATAATTCACCCCTCCACTTT.

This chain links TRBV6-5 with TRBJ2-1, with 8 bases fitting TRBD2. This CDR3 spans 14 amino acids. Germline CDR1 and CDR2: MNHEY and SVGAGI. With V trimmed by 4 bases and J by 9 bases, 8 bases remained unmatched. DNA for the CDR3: TGTGCCAGCAGTTTCCGGGGGGGCCTCGGTGAGCAGTTCTTC. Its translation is CASSFRGGLGEQFF.

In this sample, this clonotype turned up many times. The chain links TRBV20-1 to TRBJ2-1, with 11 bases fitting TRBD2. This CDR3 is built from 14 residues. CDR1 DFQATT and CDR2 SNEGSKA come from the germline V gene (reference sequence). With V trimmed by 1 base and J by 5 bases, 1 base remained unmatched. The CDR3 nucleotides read TGCAGTGCTAGAGGACTAGCGGGAAACAATGAGCAGTTCTTC. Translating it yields CSARGLAGNNEQFF.

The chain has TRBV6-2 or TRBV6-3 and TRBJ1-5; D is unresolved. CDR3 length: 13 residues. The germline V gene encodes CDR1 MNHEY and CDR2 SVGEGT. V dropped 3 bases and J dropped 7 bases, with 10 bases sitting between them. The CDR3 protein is CASSYSEDQPQHF. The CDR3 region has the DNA TGTGCCAGCAGTTATTCGGAGGACCAGCCCCAGCATTTT.

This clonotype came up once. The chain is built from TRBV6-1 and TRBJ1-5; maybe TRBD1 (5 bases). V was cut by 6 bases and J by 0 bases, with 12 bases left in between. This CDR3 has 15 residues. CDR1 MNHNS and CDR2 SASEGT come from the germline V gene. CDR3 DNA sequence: TGTGCCAGCAGCCAGGGCAAGCATAGCAATCAGCCCCAGCATTTT. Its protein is CASSQGKHSNQPQHF.

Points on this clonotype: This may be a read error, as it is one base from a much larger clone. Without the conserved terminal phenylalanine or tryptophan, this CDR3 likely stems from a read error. The DNA for the CDR3 is TGTGCCAGCAGTTTAGGAAGGGACTATGGCTACACCCTC. Encoded protein: CASSLGRDYGYTL. The V call is TRBV28, the J call TRBJ1-2; D ambiguous. The germline V and J ends were trimmed by 2 bases and 3 bases, with 7 bases remaining between them. From germline, CDR1 is MDHEN and CDR2 SYDVKM. This CDR3 is built from 13 residues.

The CDR3 sequence: CSARGPDGETQYF. The CDR3 DNA reads as TGCAGTGCTAGAGGCCCGGATGGAGAGACCCAGTACTTC. The chain joins TRBV20-1 to TRBJ2-5, with D hard to call. Germline V gene lookup returns CDR1 DFQATT and CDR2 SNEGSKA (reference sequence). V was cut by 1 base and J by 4 bases, with 10 bases left in between. The CDR3 is 13 amino acids.

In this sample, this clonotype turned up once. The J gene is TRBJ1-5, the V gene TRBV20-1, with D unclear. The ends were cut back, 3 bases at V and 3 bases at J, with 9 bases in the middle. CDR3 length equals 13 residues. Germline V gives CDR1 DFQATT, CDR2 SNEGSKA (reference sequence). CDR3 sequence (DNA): TGCAGTGCTAGTACTGGGGTCAATCAGCCCCAGCATTTT. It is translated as CSASTGVNQPQHF.

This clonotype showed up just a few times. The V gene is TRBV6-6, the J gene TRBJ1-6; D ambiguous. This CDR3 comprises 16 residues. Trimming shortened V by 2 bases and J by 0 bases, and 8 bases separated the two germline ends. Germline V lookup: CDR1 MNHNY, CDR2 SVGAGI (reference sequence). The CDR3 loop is CASSYGLPSYNSPLHF. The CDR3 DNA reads TGTGCCAGCAGTTACGGGTTACCCTCCTATAATTCACCCCTCCACTTT.

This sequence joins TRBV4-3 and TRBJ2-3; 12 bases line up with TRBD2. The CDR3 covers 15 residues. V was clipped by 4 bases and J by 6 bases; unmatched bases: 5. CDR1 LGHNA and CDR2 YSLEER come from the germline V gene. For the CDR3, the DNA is TGCGCCAGCAGCCTGACTAGCGGGGGTATGGATACGCAGTATTTT. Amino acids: CASSLTSGGMDTQYF.

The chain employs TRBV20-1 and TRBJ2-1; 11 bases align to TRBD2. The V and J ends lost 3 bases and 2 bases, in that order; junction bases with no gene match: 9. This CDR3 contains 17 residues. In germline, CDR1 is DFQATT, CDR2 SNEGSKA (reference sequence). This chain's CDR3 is CSARRTSGRSPYNEQFF. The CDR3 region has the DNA TGCAGTGCTAGGCGAACTAGCGGGAGATCGCCCTACAATGAGCAGTTCTTC.

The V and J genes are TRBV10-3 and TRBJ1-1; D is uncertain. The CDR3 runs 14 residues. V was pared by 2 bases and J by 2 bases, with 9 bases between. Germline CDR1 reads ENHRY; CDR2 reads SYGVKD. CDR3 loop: CAISERAGNTEAFF. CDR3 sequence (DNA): TGTGCCATCAGTGAGAGGGCGGGCAACACTGAAGCTTTCTTT.

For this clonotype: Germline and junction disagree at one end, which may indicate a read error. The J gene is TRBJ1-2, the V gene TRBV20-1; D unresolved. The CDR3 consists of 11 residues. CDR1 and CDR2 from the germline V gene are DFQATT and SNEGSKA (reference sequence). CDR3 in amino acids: CSAVPNHGHTF. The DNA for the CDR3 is TGCAGTGCGGTCCCTAACCATGGCCACACCTTC.

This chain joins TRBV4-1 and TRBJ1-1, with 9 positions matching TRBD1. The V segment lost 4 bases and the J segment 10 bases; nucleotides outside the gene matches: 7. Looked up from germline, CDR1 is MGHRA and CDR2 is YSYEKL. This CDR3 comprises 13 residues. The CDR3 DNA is TGCGCCAGCAGCCTTACAGGGGGCGAGCGAGCTTTCTTT. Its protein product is CASSLTGGERAFF.

The CDR3 loop reads CASSLAFDQSSYEQYF. The CDR3 DNA sequence: TGTGCCAGCAGCTTAGCTTTTGACCAGAGCTCCTACGAGCAGTACTTC. This chain joins TRBV7-2 and TRBJ2-7; D gene ambiguous. This CDR3 has 16 amino acids. V gave up 0 bases and J gave up 0 bases, with 12 bases separating them. From germline, CDR1 is SGHTA and CDR2 FQGNSA.

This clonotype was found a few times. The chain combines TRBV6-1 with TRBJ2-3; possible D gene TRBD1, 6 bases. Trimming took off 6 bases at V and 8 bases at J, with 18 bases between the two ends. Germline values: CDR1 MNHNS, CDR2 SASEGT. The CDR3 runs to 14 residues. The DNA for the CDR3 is TGTGCCAGCAGCCGCCGGGACACTTCGAGTACGCAGTATTTT. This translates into CASSRRDTSSTQYF.

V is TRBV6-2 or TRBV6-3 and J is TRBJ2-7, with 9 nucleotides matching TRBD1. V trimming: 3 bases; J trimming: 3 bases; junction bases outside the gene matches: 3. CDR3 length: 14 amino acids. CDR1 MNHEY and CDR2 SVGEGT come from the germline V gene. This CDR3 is CASSYTGQGYEQYF. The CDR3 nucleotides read TGTGCCAGCAGTTATACGGGACAGGGCTACGAGCAGTACTTC.

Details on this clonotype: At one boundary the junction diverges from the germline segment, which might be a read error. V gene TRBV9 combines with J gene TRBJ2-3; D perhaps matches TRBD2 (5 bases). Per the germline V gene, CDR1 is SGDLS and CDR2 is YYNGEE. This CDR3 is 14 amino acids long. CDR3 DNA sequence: TGTGCCAGCACCGTAGGAGGTCCATCAGATACGCAGTATTTT. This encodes CASTVGGPSDTQYF.